A single sample gave rise to the 5 T cell receptor beta chains below, sequenced in a study of beta chain features in type 1 diabetes. Since all of the isolated RNA was reverse transcribed, expressed TCRB transcripts were what got sequenced. Only in-frame clones appear in the TCRdb table, and some are missing; sequencing was by immunoSEQ multiplex PCR. The sample shows hundreds of thousands of clones, 13% to 15% of them seen only once. Source material: central memory CD4+ T cells from blood. These receptors originate from a man aged 25 to 40 in good health.

The rearrangement joins TRBV7-2 to TRBJ1-2; 9 nucleotides align to TRBD1. There are 15 residues in the CDR3. Germline V CDR1 and CDR2: SGHTA, FQGNSA. V was clipped by 0 bases and J by 7 bases; unmatched bases: 6. In nucleotides, the CDR3 is TGTGCCAGCAGCTTAGCTCTACAGGGGGCCGGTGGCTACACCTTC. It yields the protein CASSLALQGAGGYTF.

The CDR3 region has the DNA TGCGCCAGCAGCTTACAGGGCGACCCTAACTATGGCTACACCTTC. This codes for CASSLQGDPNYGYTF. V usage is TRBV5-1 and J usage is TRBJ1-2, with D tentatively TRBD1 (6 bases). The CDR3 is 15 amino acids. V shed 2 bases and J shed 0 bases, with 11 bases lying between them. The germline CDR1 and CDR2 sequences are SGHRS and YFSETQ.

This clone has only a few counts. The chain employs TRBV12-5 and TRBJ2-3; TRBD2 matches 13 bases. Germline CDR1 is LGHNT and CDR2 is FRNRAP. Germline trimming cut 5 bases from V and 5 bases from J; bases unmatched to any gene: 7. The CDR3 is 16 residues long. The chain's CDR3 is CASGPRTSGSGDTQYF. The DNA of the CDR3 is TGTGCTAGTGGTCCCCGGACTAGCGGGAGCGGAGATACGCAGTATTTT.

This clone was seen a handful of times. The V call is TRBV14, the J call TRBJ2-3; 7 bases align to TRBD1. Per the germline V gene, CDR1 is SGHDN and CDR2 is FVKESK. CDR3 length equals 14 residues. V was clipped by 8 bases and J by 2 bases; unmatched bases: 7. The CDR3 spells CASARGLPTDTQYF. The CDR3 region has the DNA TGTGCCAGCGCGAGGGGGCTTCCCACAGATACGCAGTATTTT.

This clone was recorded a few times. This rearrangement joins TRBV7-2 to TRBJ2-3; possibly TRBD1 or TRBD2 for D (5 bases each). The germline V gene has CDR1 SGHTA and CDR2 FQGNSA. This CDR3 has 16 amino acids. Trimming stripped 1 base from V and 4 bases from J, with 15 bases between. The CDR3 nucleotides are TGTGCCAGCAGCTTAGATCGGGGCAGAGTAGCAGATACGCAGTATTTT. Protein: CASSLDRGRVADTQYF.